This TCR beta chain was sequenced in a study of graft-versus-host responses after intestinal transplantation. Study information: Anti-thymocyte globulin was used for induction in all recipients, who then took tacrolimus and steroids for approximately 3 years. Findings and limits, study-wide: Peak GvH clone levels in circulation were associated with early post-transplant HvG declines.

Per germline, CDR1 MNHEY and CDR2 SVGAGI. This CDR3 has 14 amino acids. Trimming took 2 bases from V and 3 from J; bases not matched to a gene: 1. Produced via immunoSEQ multiplex PCR; TCRdb's table is partial and in-frame only. The sample has approximately 99,000 clones, roughly 92% seen once. There are a few counts of this clone. As yet, its antigen is unknown. V gene TRBV6-5 combines with J gene TRBJ2-7; TRBD1 matches 10 bases. The TCR originated in a human donor who was the organ donor for an intestinal transplant. The sequencing used unstimulated CD8+ T cells sorted from spleen or lymph node cells, collected before transplant. CDR3 in DNA: TGTGCCAGCAGTTACGACAGGGGGCACTACGAGCAGTACTTC. This gives the protein CASSYDRGHYEQYF.